Presented here are 10 T cell receptor beta chains from one specimen sequenced in a study of tumor and adjacent non-tumor tissue in lung cancer. RNA was extracted from bulk tissue without any cell sorting. The normal lung tissue was taken more than 3 cm from the tumor edge. A modified ARM-PCR protocol with three rounds of nested PCR amplified TCRbeta. TCRdb reprocessed the multiplex PCR reads via MiXCR and lists one record per CDR3 protein. The table records about 50,000 distinct CDR3 sequences, 74% of them present only once. Sequencing was done on a sample of distant non-tumor lung tissue. These receptors were obtained from a woman in her fifties or sixties with non-small cell lung cancer.

The sample holds a few counts of this clonotype. A much larger clone is a single base away; this may be a read error. V is TRBV6-2 or TRBV6-3 and J is TRBJ2-3; maybe TRBD2 (6 bases). Germline loops: CDR1 MNHEY, CDR2 SVGEGT. The CDR3 has 12 amino acids. CDR3 sequence (DNA): TGTGCCAGCAGTCTAGCGACAGATACGCAGTTTTTT. Protein product: CASSLATDTQFF.

V gene TRBV12-3 or TRBV12-4 combines with J gene TRBJ1-6, with D hard to call. The CDR3 extends over 13 amino acids. The CDR3 DNA reads TGTGTCGGCACTTTAAACCAGTTAGCACCCCTCCACTTT. This codes for CVGTLNQLAPLHF.

Of note for this clonotype: One end of the junction fails to match germline, which may point to a read error. The rearrangement links TRBV4-3 to TRBJ1-1, with D possibly matching TRBD1 (5 bases). The CDR3 loop spans 16 amino acids. Germline CDR1 reads LGHNA; CDR2 reads YSLEER. The CDR3 loop is CASNQDMSGRYIEAFF. DNA of the CDR3: TGCGCCAGCAACCAAGATATGTCAGGGAGGTACATTGAAGCTTTCTTT.

This clonotype was seen ten or more times. The chain uses TRBV20-1 and TRBJ2-1; D ambiguous. The CDR3 has 15 amino acids. V lost 3 bases to trimming and J lost 0 bases, with 12 bases between them. Germline lookup yields CDR1 DFQATT and CDR2 SNEGSKA (reference sequence). CDR3 DNA sequence: TGCAGTGCTAGTCATTTGGCAACCTCCTACAATGAGCAGTTCTTC. Translation: CSASHLATSYNEQFF.

This clonotype was observed a few times. The chain has TRBV5-1 and TRBJ2-3; D gene ambiguous. This CDR3 spans 14 amino acids. Germline V gene sequence: CDR1 SGHRS, CDR2 YFSETQ. Trimming pared 3 bases from V and 4 bases from J, leaving 12 bases between. Here the CDR3 reads CASSSASVADTQYF. In DNA form, the CDR3 reads TGCGCCAGCAGCTCCGCCTCGGTTGCAGATACGCAGTATTTT.

A note on this clonotype: One end of the junction does not line up with germline, which may come from a read error. This chain uses TRBV5-4 with TRBJ2-5; no clear D. Germline V gene lookup returns CDR1 SGHNT and CDR2 YYREEE (reference sequence). The CDR3 totals 15 residues. The CDR3 DNA reads as TGTGGCAGCAGCGCTGATGGACCAAAAAGGGAGACCCAGTACTTC. Translating it yields CGSSADGPKRETQYF. The whole variable domain, remainder taken from reference TRBV5-4 and TRBJ2-5, is ETGVTQSPTHLIKTRGQQVTLRCSSQSGHNTVSWYQQALGQGPQFIFQYYREEENGRGNFPPRFSGLQFPNYSSELNVNALELDDSALYLCGSSADGPKRETQYFGPGTRLLVL.

Comment on this clonotype: The germline gene is not matched at one end of the junction; a read error may be the cause. The chain has TRBV6-5 and TRBJ2-4, with D tentatively TRBD2 (7 bases). Germline V gene lookup returns CDR1 MNHEY and CDR2 SVGAGI. The CDR3 runs 17 residues. CDR3 sequence reads: CACRPSKGGGAKNIQYF. In nucleotides, the CDR3 is TGTGCCTGCAGACCATCGAAAGGGGGAGGGGCCAAAAACATCCAGTACTTC.

In the case of this clonotype: Since a much larger clone is just one base distant, this may be a read error. The chain employs TRBV11-3 and TRBJ2-1; 12 bases fit TRBD2. The CDR3 length is 17 residues. V shed 0 bases and J 9 bases; nucleotides not matched to a gene: 9. Germline CDR1 and CDR2: SGHNT and YENEEA. The CDR3 here is CASSLELTSGSHIEQFF. CDR3 sequence (DNA): TGTGCCAGCAGCTTAGAGTTGACTAGCGGGAGCCACATTGAGCAGTTCTTC.

A note on this clonotype: This could be a read error, since a much larger clone is one nucleotide away. This sequence joins TRBV28 and TRBJ1-2; TRBD1 matches 11 bases. From germline, CDR1 is MDHEN and CDR2 SYDVKM. The J segment lost 7 bases and the V segment lost 5 bases, leaving 9 bases of the junction unmatched. This CDR3 has 15 amino acids. CDR3: CASSRVGTGGAGYTF. CDR3 in DNA: TGTGCCAGCAGTAGAGTGGGGACAGGGGGGGCTGGCTACACCTTC.

The CDR3 bases are TGTGCCAGCAGTTCAACTGGGACAGGGGTGACGGATACGCAGTATTTT. Encoded protein: CASSSTGTGVTDTQYF. The rearrangement links TRBV12-3 or TRBV12-4 to TRBJ2-3; 10 nucleotides line up with TRBD1. With V trimmed by 4 bases and J by 6 bases, 10 bases remained unmatched. This CDR3 region has 16 residues.